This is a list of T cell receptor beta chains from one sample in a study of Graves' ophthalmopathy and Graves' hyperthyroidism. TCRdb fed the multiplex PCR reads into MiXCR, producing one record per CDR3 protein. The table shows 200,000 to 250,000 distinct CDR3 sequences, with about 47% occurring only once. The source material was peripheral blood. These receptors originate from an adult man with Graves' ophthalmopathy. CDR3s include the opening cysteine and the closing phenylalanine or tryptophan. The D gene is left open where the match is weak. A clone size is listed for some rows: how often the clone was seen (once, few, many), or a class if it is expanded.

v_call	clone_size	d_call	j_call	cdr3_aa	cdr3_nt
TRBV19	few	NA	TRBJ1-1	CASSSRWRTIERTEAFF	TGTGCCAGTAGTTCGCGTTGGAGAACCATCGAACGTACTGAAGCTTTCTTT
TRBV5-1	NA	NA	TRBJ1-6	CASSLAVRAGDSPLHF	TGCGCCAGCAGCTTGGCCGTCAGAGCTGGGGATTCACCCCTCCACTTT
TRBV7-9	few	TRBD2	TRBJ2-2	CASSLSGRAVGELFF	TGTGCCAGCAGCTTAAGCGGGAGGGCAGTCGGGGAGCTGTTTTTT
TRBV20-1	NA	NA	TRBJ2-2	CSAKEGGNGELFF	TGCAGTGCTAAGGAAGGGGGGAACGGGGAGCTGTTTTTT
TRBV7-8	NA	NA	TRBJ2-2	CASSPMNTGELFF	TGTGCCAGCAGCCCAATGAACACCGGGGAGCTGTTTTTT
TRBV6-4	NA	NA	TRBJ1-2	CASSDRINYGYTF	TGTGCCAGCAGTGACAGAATTAACTATGGCTACACCTTC
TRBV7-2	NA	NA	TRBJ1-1	CASSLAGPGSNTEAFF	TGTGCCAGCAGCTTAGCGGGGCCCGGATCGAACACTGAAGCTTTCTTT
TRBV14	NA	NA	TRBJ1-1	CASSQELYSEAFF	TGTGCCAGCAGCCAAGAACTCTACAGTGAAGCTTTCTTT
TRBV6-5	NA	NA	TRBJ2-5	CASTDGRGETQYF	TGTGCCAGCACCGATGGGAGGGGGGAGACCCAGTACTTC
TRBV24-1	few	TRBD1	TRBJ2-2	CATSDGGTGPGELFF	TGTGCCACCAGTGATGGGGGGACAGGGCCCGGGGAGCTGTTTTTT
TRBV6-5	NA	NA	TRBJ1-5	CASRPGQINQPQHF	TGTGCCAGCAGGCCAGGACAGATCAATCAGCCCCAGCATTTT
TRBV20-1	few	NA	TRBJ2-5	CSARDRQHSETQYF	TGCAGTGCTAGAGATAGGCAGCACTCGGAGACCCAGTACTTC
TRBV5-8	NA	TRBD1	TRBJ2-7	CASSGDRGYYEQYF	TGTGCCAGCAGCGGGGACAGGGGGTATTACGAGCAGTACTTC
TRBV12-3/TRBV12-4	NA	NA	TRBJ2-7	CASSSVEGWGYEQYF	TGTGCCAGCAGTTCCGTCGAGGGTTGGGGGTACGAGCAGTACTTC
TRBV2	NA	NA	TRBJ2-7	CASSDTPGLRYEQYF	TGTGCCAGCAGTGATACCCCTGGGTTACGGTACGAGCAGTACTTC
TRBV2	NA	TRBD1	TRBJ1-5	CASSKRTGDNQPQHF	TGTGCCAGCAGTAAGCGGACAGGGGACAATCAGCCCCAGCATTTT
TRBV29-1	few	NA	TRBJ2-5	CSVEGTDQETQYF	TGCAGCGTTGAGGGGACTGATCAAGAGACCCAGTACTTC
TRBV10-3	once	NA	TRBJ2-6	CAITGAGSGANVLTF	TGTGCCATCACAGGGGCCGGCTCTGGGGCCAACGTCCTGACTTTC
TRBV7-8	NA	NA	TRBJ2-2	CASSPQTINTGELFF	TGTGCCAGCAGCCCCCAGACAATAAACACCGGGGAGCTGTTTTTT
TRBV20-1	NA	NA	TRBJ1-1	CSAKEGRANTEAFF	TGCAGTGCTAAGGAAGGCAGGGCGAACACTGAAGCTTTCTTT
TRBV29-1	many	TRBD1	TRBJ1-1	CSVLDPGTEKAFF	TGCAGCGTATTAGATCCCGGGACAGAAAAAGCTTTCTTT
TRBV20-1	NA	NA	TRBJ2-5	CSASDIGGGETQYF	TGCAGTGCTAGCGATATAGGTGGGGGCGAGACCCAGTACTTC
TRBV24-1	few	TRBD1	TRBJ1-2	CATTGTRTGGSFNYGYTF	TGTGCCACCACCGGTACCCGGACAGGGGGCTCCTTCAACTATGGCTACACCTTC
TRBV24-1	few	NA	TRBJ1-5	CATGEQGSNQPQHF	TGTGCCACCGGCGAACAGGGCTCCAATCAGCCCCAGCATTTT
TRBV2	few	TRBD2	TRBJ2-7	CASTSGGRPYEQYF	TGTGCCAGCACCAGCGGGGGGCGCCCCTACGAGCAGTACTTC
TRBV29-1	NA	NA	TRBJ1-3	CSVRGGGNTIYF	TGCAGCGTCAGGGGCGGAGGGAACACCATATATTTT
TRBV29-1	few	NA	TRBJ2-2	CSVEAGSDTGELFF	TGCAGCGTTGAGGCTGGGTCGGACACCGGGGAGCTGTTTTTT
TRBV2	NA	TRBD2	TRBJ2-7	CASSVGLAGVGEQYF	TGTGCCAGCAGTGTCGGGCTAGCGGGAGTCGGCGAGCAGTACTTC